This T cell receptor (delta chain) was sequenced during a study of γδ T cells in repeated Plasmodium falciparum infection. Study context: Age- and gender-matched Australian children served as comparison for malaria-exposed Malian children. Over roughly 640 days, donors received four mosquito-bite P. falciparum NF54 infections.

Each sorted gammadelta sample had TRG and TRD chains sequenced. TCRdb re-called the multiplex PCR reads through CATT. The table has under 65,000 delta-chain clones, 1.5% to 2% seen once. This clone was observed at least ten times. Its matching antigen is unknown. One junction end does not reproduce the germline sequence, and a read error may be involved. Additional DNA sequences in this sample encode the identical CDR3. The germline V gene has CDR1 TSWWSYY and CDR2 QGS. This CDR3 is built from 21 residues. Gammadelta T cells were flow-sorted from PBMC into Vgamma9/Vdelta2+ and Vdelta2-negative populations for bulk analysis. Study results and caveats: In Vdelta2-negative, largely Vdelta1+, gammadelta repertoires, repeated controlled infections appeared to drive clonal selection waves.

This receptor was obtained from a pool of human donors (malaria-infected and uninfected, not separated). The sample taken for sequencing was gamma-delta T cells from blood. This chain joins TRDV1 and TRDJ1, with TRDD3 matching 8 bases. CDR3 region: CALGELILPFTGGLRTDKLIF. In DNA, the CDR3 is TGCGCTCTTGGGGAACTTATCCTCCCCTTCACTGGGGGTTTGAGGACCGATAAACTCATCTTT.